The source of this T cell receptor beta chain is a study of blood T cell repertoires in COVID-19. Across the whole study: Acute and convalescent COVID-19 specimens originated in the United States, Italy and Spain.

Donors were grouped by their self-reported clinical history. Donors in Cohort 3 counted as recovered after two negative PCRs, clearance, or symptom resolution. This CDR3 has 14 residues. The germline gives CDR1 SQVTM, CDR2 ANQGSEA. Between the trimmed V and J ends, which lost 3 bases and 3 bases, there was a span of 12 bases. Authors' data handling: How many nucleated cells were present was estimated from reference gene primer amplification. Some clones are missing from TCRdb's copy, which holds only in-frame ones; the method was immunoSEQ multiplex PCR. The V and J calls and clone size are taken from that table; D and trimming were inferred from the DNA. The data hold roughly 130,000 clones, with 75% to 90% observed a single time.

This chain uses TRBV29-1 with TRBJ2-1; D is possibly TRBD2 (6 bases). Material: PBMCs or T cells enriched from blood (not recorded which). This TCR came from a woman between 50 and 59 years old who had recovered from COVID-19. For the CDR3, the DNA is TGCAGCGTTGACATGGCGGGGAACTACAATGAGCAGTTCTTC. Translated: CSVDMAGNYNEQFF.